This T cell receptor (beta chain) was identified in a study of regulatory T cells in long-lasting Graves disease. Through Arm-PCR of CDR3 regions and iRepertoire HTBI primers, TCR beta libraries were built. MiXCR was run by TCRdb on the multiplex PCR reads, yielding one entry per CDR3 protein. Of 450,000 to 600,000 distinct CDR3 sequences listed, approximately 12% are singletons. This clonotype was found many times. What it binds is not known. Regarding the study as a whole: Not thyroid tissue but only peripheral blood was studied.

V was shortened by 6 bases and J by 2 bases, with 17 bases between the two germline ends. Germline CDR1 reads DFQATT; CDR2 reads SNEGSKA (reference sequence). This CDR3 spans 14 amino acids. The time point: newly diagnosed GD, antithyroid drugs for less than 3 months. PBMC-extracted RNA yielded the TCR library. The same sample was also used in a study of T cells in Graves' hyperthyroidism and ophthalmopathy.

The clonotype comes from a man younger than 40 with Graves disease. The sequences come from peripheral blood mononuclear cells (PBMCs), collected at new diagnosis, from a patient treated with antithyroid drugs. The chain joins TRBV20-1 to TRBJ2-7; perhaps TRBD2 as D (5 bases). Here the CDR3 DNA reads TGCAGTGCCGTTCCTGGGGAGACCCCCTACGAGCAGTACTTC. Its protein is CSAVPGETPYEQYF.